A selection of T cell receptor beta chains follows, all from one sample in a study of T cell responses to AZD1222 COVID-19 vaccine. Profiling relied on immunoSEQ multiplex PCR, and the TCRdb table lists in-frame clones only, not all of them. Of around 110,000 clones listed, about 90% are singletons. The sequencing here drew on peripheral blood, taken 28 days after the second AZD1222 dose. These receptor sequences come from an adult who received the AZD1222 COVID-19 vaccine. CDR3s leave out the opening cysteine and the closing phenylalanine or tryptophan. Fields, in order: CDR3 protein, V gene, J gene, D gene. A D gene is named only where the DNA matches it firmly.

CDR3 protein: ASKRGQGVYEQY; V gene: TRBV6-5; J gene: TRBJ2-7; D gene: TRBD1
CDR3 protein: ASSVGQANYGYT; V gene: TRBV9; J gene: TRBJ1-2; D gene: -
CDR3 protein: ASRRGDVPSTDTQY; V gene: TRBV2; J gene: TRBJ2-3; D gene: -
CDR3 protein: ASSQDRGANEKLF; V gene: TRBV4-2; J gene: TRBJ1-4; D gene: -
CDR3 protein: ASSVAITREVSGNTIY; V gene: TRBV9; J gene: TRBJ1-3; D gene: -
CDR3 protein: AISEPGHGYT; V gene: TRBV10-3; J gene: TRBJ1-2; D gene: -
CDR3 protein: ASSDRGLKTQY; V gene: TRBV6-1; J gene: TRBJ2-5; D gene: -
CDR3 protein: ASSMPGLRQPQH; V gene: TRBV19; J gene: TRBJ1-5; D gene: -
CDR3 protein: ASSQGWEHGYT; V gene: TRBV3-1/TRBV3-2; J gene: TRBJ1-2; D gene: -
CDR3 protein: ASSSDRAVETQY; V gene: TRBV19; J gene: TRBJ2-5; D gene: TRBD1
CDR3 protein: AISEPTMNTEAF; V gene: TRBV10-3; J gene: TRBJ1-1; D gene: -
CDR3 protein: ASSSGQGISPLH; V gene: TRBV5-1; J gene: TRBJ1-6; D gene: TRBD1
CDR3 protein: ASSLGRAGETQY; V gene: TRBV5-4; J gene: TRBJ2-5; D gene: -
CDR3 protein: ATSRDYPRNNQPQH; V gene: TRBV15; J gene: TRBJ1-5; D gene: -
CDR3 protein: ATSDLRFGGNNEQF; V gene: TRBV24-1; J gene: TRBJ2-1; D gene: -
CDR3 protein: ASSQRDSSLTYGYT; V gene: TRBV28; J gene: TRBJ1-2; D gene: TRBD1
CDR3 protein: ASSQPDRSSEAF; V gene: TRBV3-1/TRBV3-2; J gene: TRBJ1-1; D gene: TRBD1
CDR3 protein: AWNWVTNTEAF; V gene: TRBV30; J gene: TRBJ1-1; D gene: -
CDR3 protein: ASSRLGQGFAGELF; V gene: TRBV9; J gene: TRBJ2-2; D gene: TRBD1
CDR3 protein: ASSPQGNEQF; V gene: TRBV3-1/TRBV3-2; J gene: TRBJ2-1; D gene: -
CDR3 protein: ASSTGMGSPLH; V gene: TRBV9; J gene: TRBJ1-6; D gene: -
CDR3 protein: ASSVHPGDPNEQF; V gene: TRBV28; J gene: TRBJ2-1; D gene: -
CDR3 protein: ASSYVGHTAEAF; V gene: TRBV6-2/TRBV6-3; J gene: TRBJ1-1; D gene: -
CDR3 protein: ASSVRTDTQY; V gene: TRBV9; J gene: TRBJ2-3; D gene: -
CDR3 protein: AWSKIAGSTDTQY; V gene: TRBV30; J gene: TRBJ2-3; D gene: TRBD2
CDR3 protein: SARDSIEQF; V gene: TRBV20-1; J gene: TRBJ2-1; D gene: -
CDR3 protein: ASSQGSTDTQY; V gene: TRBV4-2; J gene: TRBJ2-3; D gene: -
CDR3 protein: ANSVSPTGNTIY; V gene: TRBV7-9; J gene: TRBJ1-3; D gene: -
CDR3 protein: ASSREGKAMYGNTIY; V gene: TRBV2; J gene: TRBJ1-3; D gene: -
CDR3 protein: ASSMDRPNTEAF; V gene: TRBV5-4; J gene: TRBJ1-1; D gene: TRBD1
CDR3 protein: ASSWLPAYEQY; V gene: TRBV28; J gene: TRBJ2-7; D gene: -
CDR3 protein: AWSLTSGGLNEQF; V gene: TRBV30; J gene: TRBJ2-1; D gene: TRBD2
CDR3 protein: ASSQDWRATDTQY; V gene: TRBV4-2; J gene: TRBJ2-3; D gene: -
CDR3 protein: ASSQDVKLF; V gene: TRBV3-1/TRBV3-2; J gene: TRBJ1-4; D gene: -
CDR3 protein: ASSDPKYSGSAQY; V gene: TRBV27; J gene: TRBJ2-3; D gene: TRBD2
CDR3 protein: ASSSAGAWNTEAF; V gene: TRBV9; J gene: TRBJ1-1; D gene: -
CDR3 protein: ASSSHLAEAF; V gene: TRBV11-2; J gene: TRBJ1-1; D gene: -
CDR3 protein: ASSATGTSYGYT; V gene: TRBV6-4; J gene: TRBJ1-2; D gene: -
CDR3 protein: ASSLEGQGFYGYT; V gene: TRBV5-1; J gene: TRBJ1-2; D gene: TRBD1
CDR3 protein: ASSPSLDQGTEAF; V gene: TRBV5-1; J gene: TRBJ1-1; D gene: -
CDR3 protein: ASSLVGTSDSPLH; V gene: TRBV7-2; J gene: TRBJ1-6; D gene: -
CDR3 protein: ASSDRDRVTGELF; V gene: TRBV25-1; J gene: TRBJ2-2; D gene: TRBD1
CDR3 protein: ASSLVGGNNSPLH; V gene: TRBV11-2; J gene: TRBJ1-6; D gene: -
CDR3 protein: ASRPGQGYYEQY; V gene: TRBV6-5; J gene: TRBJ2-7; D gene: TRBD1
CDR3 protein: ASSYLGTGTGELF; V gene: TRBV6-6; J gene: TRBJ2-2; D gene: TRBD1
CDR3 protein: ATSDFGGETQY; V gene: TRBV24-1; J gene: TRBJ2-5; D gene: -
CDR3 protein: ASSPSLFGYT; V gene: TRBV28; J gene: TRBJ1-2; D gene: -
CDR3 protein: ASSQTGNMNTEAF; V gene: TRBV7-6; J gene: TRBJ1-1; D gene: -
CDR3 protein: ASSYGGQGTEAF; V gene: TRBV6-5; J gene: TRBJ1-1; D gene: TRBD1
CDR3 protein: ASSSSVGQGGLLWTEAF; V gene: TRBV9; J gene: TRBJ1-1; D gene: TRBD1
CDR3 protein: VLGLAGASSYNEQF; V gene: TRBV4-1; J gene: TRBJ2-1; D gene: TRBD2
CDR3 protein: ASSVVLGGSEAF; V gene: TRBV9; J gene: TRBJ1-1; D gene: -
CDR3 protein: ARTGGSYEQY; V gene: TRBV28; J gene: TRBJ2-7; D gene: TRBD1
CDR3 protein: ASSMTGNEQF; V gene: TRBV7-2; J gene: TRBJ2-1; D gene: -
CDR3 protein: ASSLVSYEQY; V gene: TRBV5-1; J gene: TRBJ2-7; D gene: -